This section outlines one T cell receptor beta chain sequence together with its context. Its specificity is unknown. The sample originates from a study of OX40 agonist ivuxolimab in advanced cancers. Across the whole study: Ivuxolimab was delivered to patients intravenously every 2 weeks at doses spanning 0.01 to 10 mg/kg. Each dose-escalation patient presented with hepatocellular carcinoma, melanoma, renal cell or head and neck cancer. Study findings and constraints: CD4+ and CD8+ T cells in blood underwent clonal expansion by week 6 at 0.1 to 3.0 mg/kg. Partial responders treated at 0.1-3.0 mg/kg exhibited clonal expansion among the lowest measured.

Assay used: immunoSEQ multiplex PCR; TCRdb lists only in-frame clones, some missing. The sample shows tens of thousands of clones, less than 85% of them seen only once. The trim removed 3 bases at V and 8 bases at J, leaving 7 bases unmatched. Germline V gene lookup returns CDR1 MDHEN and CDR2 SYDVKM. CDR3 length equals 14 residues. The specimen comprised CD4+ or CD8+ T cells sorted from blood, sampled in a trial of the OX40 agonist ivuxolimab. The V and J genes are TRBV28 and TRBJ1-2; 9 nucleotides align to TRBD1. The clonotype originates from an adult with an advanced solid tumor such as melanoma, head and neck, liver or kidney cancer. DNA of the CDR3: TGTGCCAGCAGTTTGACAGGGGGGTCGGTAGGCTACACCTTC. Translation gives CASSLTGGSVGYTF.